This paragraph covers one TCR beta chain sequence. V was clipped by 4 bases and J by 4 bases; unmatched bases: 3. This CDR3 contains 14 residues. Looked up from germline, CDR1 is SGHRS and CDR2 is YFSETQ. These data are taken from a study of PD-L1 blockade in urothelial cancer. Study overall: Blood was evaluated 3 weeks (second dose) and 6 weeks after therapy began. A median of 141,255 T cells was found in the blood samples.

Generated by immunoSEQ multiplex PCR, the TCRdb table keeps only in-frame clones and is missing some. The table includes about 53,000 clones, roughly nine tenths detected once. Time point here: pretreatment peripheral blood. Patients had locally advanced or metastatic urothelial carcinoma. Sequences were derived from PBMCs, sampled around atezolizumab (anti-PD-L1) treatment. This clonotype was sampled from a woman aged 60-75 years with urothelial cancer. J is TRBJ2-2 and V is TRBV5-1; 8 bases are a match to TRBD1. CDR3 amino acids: CASSRDRSTGELFF. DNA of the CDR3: TGCGCCAGCAGCAGGGACAGGTCCACCGGGGAGCTGTTTTTT. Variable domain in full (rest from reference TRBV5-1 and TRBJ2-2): KAGVTQTPRYLIKTRGQQVTLSCSPISGHRSVSWYQQTPGQGLQFLFEYFSETQRNKGNFPGRFSGRQFSNSRSEMNVSTLELGDSALYLCASSRDRSTGELFFGEGSRLTVL.